The 20 T cell receptor beta chains below were found in one sample sequenced in a study of cytomegalovirus exposure and HLA in healthy donors. The PCR ran on 60 Vbeta and 13 Jbeta primers. Libraries were prepared by immunoSEQ multiplex PCR; TCRdb keeps only in-frame clonotypes and omits some of them. The sample contains 100,000 or so clones, over 70% of which appear only once. The specimen was PBMCs. These receptors all come from a man aged 40-49 years in good health and CMV-seronegative.

This clone has a handful of counts. This sequence joins TRBV4-1 and TRBJ1-3; TRBD1 aligns across 8 bases. Germline lookup yields CDR1 MGHRA and CDR2 YSYEKL. This CDR3 is 15 amino acids long. Germline trimming cut 4 bases from V and 4 bases from J; bases unmatched to any gene: 6. The CDR3 sequence is CASSRTQGAGNTIYF. Here the CDR3 DNA reads TGCGCCAGCAGCCGGACCCAGGGGGCAGGAAACACCATATATTTT.

The V gene is TRBV5-1, the J gene TRBJ2-7; no firm D call. This CDR3 is built from 15 residues. Trimming pared 1 base from V and 5 bases from J, leaving 16 bases between. Germline V gives CDR1 SGHRS, CDR2 YFSETQ. The CDR3 is CASSLMQFIDNEQYF. The CDR3 DNA reads as TGCGCCAGCAGCTTGATGCAGTTCATTGATAACGAGCAGTACTTC.

This clone was counted a single time. The genes are TRBV27 and TRBJ1-5, with TRBD1 matching over 7 bases. The germline V gene has CDR1 MNHEY and CDR2 SMNVEV (reference sequence). This CDR3 is built from 17 residues. After removal of 2 bases from V and 4 bases from J, the junction contained 11 bases not matched to a gene. CDR3: CASSLRGPAGRNQPQHF. As DNA, the CDR3 is TGTGCCAGCAGTTTAAGGGGGCCGGCAGGGAGAAATCAGCCCCAGCATTTT.

This chain joins TRBV30 and TRBJ2-7, with TRBD2 matching 7 bases. The CDR3 runs to 13 residues. V was clipped by 3 bases and J by 3 bases; unmatched bases: 5. From germline, CDR1 is GTSNPN and CDR2 SVGIG (reference sequence). CDR3 residues: CAWSRSGIYEQYF. CDR3 coding DNA: TGTGCCTGGAGCCGCAGCGGGATCTACGAGCAGTACTTC.

J is TRBJ2-5 and V is TRBV9, with 9 bases fitting TRBD2. The CDR3 length is 15 residues. In germline, CDR1 is SGDLS, CDR2 YYNGEE. The V gene end was trimmed by 0 bases and the J gene end by 4 bases; junction bases not matched to a gene: 4. The CDR3 reads CASSVAAGGRETQYF. CDR3 bases: TGTGCCAGCAGCGTAGCAGCGGGGGGAAGAGAGACCCAGTACTTC.

J is TRBJ2-2 and V is TRBV14, with 8 positions matching TRBD2. This CDR3 region has 13 residues. Germline V gene data show CDR1 as SGHDN and CDR2 as FVKESK. V trimming: 5 bases; J trimming: 4 bases; junction bases outside the gene matches: 0. The CDR3 sequence is CASSSGGTGELFF. CDR3 nucleotides: TGTGCCAGCAGCAGCGGGGGCACCGGGGAGCTGTTTTTT.

The chain uses TRBV6-1 and TRBJ1-2; D ambiguous. Germline V gives CDR1 MNHNS, CDR2 SASEGT. The CDR3 spans 15 residues. V lost 7 bases to trimming and J lost 1 base, with 16 bases between them. The CDR3: CASIPMELLNYGYTF. As DNA, the CDR3 is TGTGCCAGCATTCCTATGGAGCTCCTTAACTATGGCTACACCTTC.

The rearrangement uses TRBV6-5 and TRBJ1-2; D is perhaps TRBD1 (5 bases). V lost 2 bases, J lost 5 bases, and 15 bases lay in between. Per germline, CDR1 MNHEY and CDR2 SVGAGI. The CDR3 consists of 15 residues. DNA for the CDR3: TGTGCCAGCAGTTACGGTACCGGACACCCATATGGCTACACCTTC. Its translation is CASSYGTGHPYGYTF.

The chain uses TRBV9 and TRBJ2-7, with 10 bases that match TRBD2. CDR1 SGDLS and CDR2 YYNGEE come from the germline V gene. V was pared by 0 bases and J by 2 bases, with 5 bases of the junction left unmatched. The CDR3 is made up of 16 amino acids. The CDR3 region is CASSVARTSGTYEQYF. CDR3 sequence (DNA): TGTGCCAGCAGCGTAGCCCGGACTAGCGGTACCTACGAGCAGTACTTC.

V is TRBV28 and J is TRBJ1-4; a weak D match, TRBD1 (6 bases). The V and J ends lost 7 bases and 8 bases respectively, with 17 bases between them. The germline CDR1 and CDR2 sequences are MDHEN and SYDVKM. The CDR3 extends over 14 amino acids. This CDR3 is CASKPGTRFEKLFF. The CDR3 nucleotides read TGTGCCAGCAAGCCCGGGACAAGATTCGAAAAACTGTTTTTT.

In DNA form, the CDR3 reads TGTGCCAGTAGTATCTCTCCGGGGGTAGGAGCTTTCTTT. Protein product: CASSISPGVGAFF. The V call is TRBV19, the J call TRBJ1-1, with a weak D call TRBD1 (5 bases). V was pared by 3 bases and J by 10 bases, with 15 bases between. Looked up from germline, CDR1 is LNHDA and CDR2 is SQIVND (reference sequence). The CDR3 contains 13 residues.

This clone was seen a handful of times. The rearrangement uses TRBV7-2 and TRBJ1-3; weak D call: TRBD1 (5 bases). V was cut by 6 bases and J by 0 bases, with 12 bases left in between. There are 15 residues in the CDR3. Per germline, CDR1 SGHTA and CDR2 FQGNSA. The CDR3 sequence: CASRPTGVSGNTIYF. The CDR3 bases are TGTGCCAGCAGGCCCACAGGAGTCTCTGGAAACACCATATATTTT.

The genes are TRBV4-1 and TRBJ1-5, with 10 bases fitting TRBD1. This CDR3 is 16 amino acids long. The trim removed 3 bases at V and 3 bases at J, leaving 5 bases unmatched. Germline CDR1 MGHRA, CDR2 YSYEKL. CDR3 DNA sequence: TGCGCCAGCAGCCAGGGCGACAGGGGGCACAATCAGCCCCAGCATTTT. This translates into CASSQGDRGHNQPQHF.

This sequence joins TRBV6-5 and TRBJ1-1, with TRBD1 matching over 7 bases. V trimming: 4 bases; J trimming: 0 bases; junction bases outside the gene matches: 8. CDR1 and CDR2 (germline): MNHEY, SVGAGI. The CDR3 covers 16 residues. DNA of the CDR3: TGTGCCAGCAGTTCCGAGACAGGGATTTTGAACACTGAAGCTTTCTTT. It is translated as CASSSETGILNTEAFF.

This rearrangement joins TRBV4-1 to TRBJ1-4; maybe TRBD1 (6 bases). Germline V gene lookup returns CDR1 MGHRA and CDR2 YSYEKL. The CDR3 has 16 amino acids. Trimming took off 2 bases at V and 5 bases at J, with 15 bases between the two ends. The CDR3: CASSQLPGQRNEKLFF. The CDR3 DNA reads as TGCGCCAGCAGCCAATTACCGGGACAAAGAAATGAAAAACTGTTTTTT.

This chain joins TRBV30 and TRBJ2-5, with 7 bases lining up with TRBD2. Germline V CDR1 and CDR2: GTSNPN, SVGIG (reference sequence). With V trimmed by 0 bases and J by 4 bases, 11 bases remained unmatched. This CDR3 spans 16 amino acids. The DNA of the CDR3 is TGTGCCTGGAGTGTACGGGGAGGGCGGTCGCGAGAGACCCAGTACTTC. This translates into CAWSVRGGRSRETQYF.

The gene calls are TRBV7-3 and TRBJ2-7; D gene ambiguous. CDR3 length equals 14 residues. Trimming pared 2 bases from V and 7 bases from J, leaving 15 bases between. The V gene's germline CDR1 is SGHTA and CDR2 FQGTGA. The CDR3 loop reads CASSLLSGPYEQYF. The CDR3 nucleotides read TGTGCCAGCAGCTTACTCTCAGGTCCGTATGAGCAGTACTTC. The whole variable domain, remainder taken from reference TRBV7-3 and TRBJ2-7, is GAGVSQTPSNKVTEKGKYVELRCDPISGHTALYWYRQSLGQGPEFLIYFQGTGAADDSGLPNDRFFAVRPEGSVSTLKIQRTERGDSAVYLCASSLLSGPYEQYFGPGTRLTVT.

J is TRBJ2-7 and V is TRBV5-6; perhaps TRBD1 as D (6 bases). The ends were cut back, 3 bases at V and 4 bases at J, with 20 bases in the middle. The CDR3 covers 16 residues. Germline-derived CDR1 and CDR2 are SGHDT and YYEEEE. The CDR3 region has the DNA TGTGCCAGCAGCTCGGCAATTGATAAAGGGGGATACGAGCAGTACTTC. Amino acid sequence: CASSSAIDKGGYEQYF.

The chain couples TRBV7-3 to TRBJ2-5; 7 bases fit TRBD1. V lost 5 bases to trimming and J lost 5 bases; unmatched junction nucleotides: 5. The CDR3 runs 13 residues. In germline, CDR1 is SGHTA, CDR2 FQGTGA. CDR3 bases: TGTGCCAGCAGCAGACAGGGTTGGGAGACCCAGTACTTC. Protein: CASSRQGWETQYF.

CDR3 in DNA: TGTGCCAGCAAAGAGGACAGGGGGGCCCCTAATGAGCAGTTCTTC. Its protein is CASKEDRGAPNEQFF. The V and J genes are TRBV6-5 and TRBJ2-1; 10 positions agree with TRBD1. The CDR3 is made up of 15 amino acids. V lost 7 bases to trimming and J lost 7 bases; unmatched junction nucleotides: 10. The V gene's germline CDR1 is MNHEY and CDR2 SVGAGI.